The clone carrying this TCR beta chain was seen more than once but under ten times. Its antigen is not identified. TCRdb reprocessed the PCR reads with MiXCR, giving one entry per CDR3 protein. The sample has about 300,000 distinct CDR3 sequences, about 20% seen once. This sample is drawn from a study of molecular identifiers for immune sequencing clone quantification. Study results and limitations: Spiked Jurkat TCR RNA originating from one cell could reportedly be identified amid some 950,000 naive cells. In naive cells, clones above 20 RNA copies held under 1% of molecules, whereas in effector cells they held over 97%.

The germline gives CDR1 SGHKS, CDR2 YYEKEE (reference sequence). V was pared by 4 bases and J by 2 bases, with 26 bases between. The CDR3 contains 19 residues. This TCR derives from a human donor in good health. Some libraries in this study had Jurkat cell RNA spiked in. The V and J genes are TRBV5-5 and TRBJ2-3, with D possibly matching TRBD1 (6 bases). Sequencing used naive CD8+ T cells from blood, with Jurkat cell RNA spiked in. Subset of the sample: FACS-sorted CD8+CD4-CCR7+CD45RA+ naive T cells. The CDR3, as DNA: TGTGCCAGCAGCATCCCTACAGGGATTGCGTACGAATTCACAGATACGCAGTATTTT. Protein: CASSIPTGIAYEFTDTQYF.